The rows below give T cell receptor beta chains drawn from one sample of a study of blood T cells in healthy people across ages. Via MiXCR, TCRdb re-called the 5' RACE reads, giving one row per CDR3 protein. The repertoire consists of about 1.7 million distinct CDR3 sequences, with about 28% occurring once and the leading ten covering less than 9.5%. The sample taken for sequencing was blood. These receptors were collected from a woman under 40 in good health. Both conserved end residues are part of each CDR3. D genes are given only for firm matches. The size entry is marked missing in some rows and otherwise reads once, few, many or a size class.

d_call: TRBD2; clone_size: NA; v_call: TRBV5-1; j_call: TRBJ2-3; cdr3_nt: TGCGCCAGCTTTCTGGTGCCTTGGGGGACTAGTCGAGTCACAGATACGCAGTATTTT; cdr3_aa: CASFLVPWGTSRVTDTQYF
d_call: TRBD1; clone_size: many; v_call: TRBV9; j_call: TRBJ2-4; cdr3_nt: TGTGCCAGCAGCCACCGGACAGGCACTCAGTACTTC; cdr3_aa: CASSHRTGTQYF
d_call: NA; clone_size: many; v_call: TRBV27; j_call: TRBJ2-7; cdr3_nt: TGTGCCAGCCGAACTGGGCTGAGCTCCTACGAGCAGTACTTC; cdr3_aa: CASRTGLSSYEQYF
d_call: NA; clone_size: few; v_call: TRBV28; j_call: TRBJ2-1; cdr3_nt: TGTGCCAGTTTCCCCTTGGCAGGGGCCAATGAGCAGTTCTTC; cdr3_aa: CASFPLAGANEQFF
d_call: NA; clone_size: many; v_call: TRBV7-9; j_call: TRBJ2-7; cdr3_nt: TGTGCCAGCAGCCCTGGGGACAAAGCCTACGAGCAGTACTTC; cdr3_aa: CASSPGDKAYEQYF
d_call: TRBD1; clone_size: NA; v_call: TRBV24-1; j_call: TRBJ2-5; cdr3_nt: TGTACCACCAGTGACTCGGACAGGGCTTGGGAGACCCAGTACTTC; cdr3_aa: CTTSDSDRAWETQYF
d_call: TRBD1; clone_size: few; v_call: TRBV28; j_call: TRBJ2-1; cdr3_nt: TGTGCCAGCAGAATTGGGGACAGGGTTTACAATGAGCAGTTCTTC; cdr3_aa: CASRIGDRVYNEQFF
d_call: TRBD2; clone_size: many; v_call: TRBV6-1; j_call: TRBJ2-4; cdr3_nt: TGTGCCAGCAGCCCCGACCAACCGGGACTAGTGTCGCTAGCCAAAAACATTCAGTACTTC; cdr3_aa: CASSPDQPGLVSLAKNIQYF
d_call: NA; clone_size: NA; v_call: TRBV13; j_call: TRBJ2-1; cdr3_nt: TGTGCCAGCAACGGCGGGACCGACAATGAGCAGTTCTTC; cdr3_aa: CASNGGTDNEQFF
d_call: TRBD2; clone_size: few; v_call: TRBV6-6; j_call: TRBJ2-5; cdr3_nt: TGTGCCAGCAGTTCCCCACTAGCGGGGGGGCCAGAGGAGACCCAGTACTTC; cdr3_aa: CASSSPLAGGPEETQYF
d_call: TRBD1; clone_size: NA; v_call: TRBV7-9; j_call: TRBJ1-2; cdr3_nt: TGTGCCAGCAGCGTGGGAACAGGGGACTATGGCTACACCTTC; cdr3_aa: CASSVGTGDYGYTF
d_call: NA; clone_size: few; v_call: TRBV15; j_call: TRBJ2-7; cdr3_nt: TGTGCCACCAGCAGAGAATTCGTCGGACAGAGCGAGAACGAGCAGTACTTC; cdr3_aa: CATSREFVGQSENEQYF
d_call: NA; clone_size: many; v_call: TRBV7-2; j_call: TRBJ2-6; cdr3_nt: TGTGCCAGCAGCCGAAGCCAGGGGGAGGCTGGGGCCAACGTCCTGACTTTC; cdr3_aa: CASSRSQGEAGANVLTF
d_call: NA; clone_size: NA; v_call: TRBV5-1; j_call: TRBJ2-7; cdr3_nt: TGCGCCAGCAGGTTAGTTCCAGGGAGCTCCTACGAGCAGTACTTC; cdr3_aa: CASRLVPGSSYEQYF
d_call: NA; clone_size: NA; v_call: TRBV12-3/TRBV12-4; j_call: TRBJ2-2; cdr3_nt: TGTGCCAGCAGTCCACCCCCCTCGTACACCGGGGAGCTGTTTTTT; cdr3_aa: CASSPPPSYTGELFF
d_call: NA; clone_size: many; v_call: TRBV12-3/TRBV12-4; j_call: TRBJ1-5; cdr3_nt: TGTGCCAGCAGACCTACAGGGACACGGGACCAGCCCCAGCATTTT; cdr3_aa: CASRPTGTRDQPQHF
d_call: NA; clone_size: many; v_call: TRBV27; j_call: TRBJ2-7; cdr3_nt: TGTGCCAGCACCCCACCCGTCCTACAGGAGCACTACGAGCAGTACTTC; cdr3_aa: CASTPPVLQEHYEQYF
d_call: TRBD2; clone_size: NA; v_call: TRBV15; j_call: TRBJ2-1; cdr3_nt: TGTGCCACCAACCAGCGGGGGACTCAAGAGACCCAGTTCTTC; cdr3_aa: CATNQRGTQETQFF
d_call: TRBD1; clone_size: NA; v_call: TRBV7-9; j_call: TRBJ2-3; cdr3_nt: TGTGCCAGCAGACTGACTGCGAGGGGGACAGATACACAGTATTTT; cdr3_aa: CASRLTARGTDTQYF
d_call: NA; clone_size: NA; v_call: TRBV24-1; j_call: TRBJ2-1; cdr3_nt: TGTGCCACCAGTGATTCGCTGGGACGTGCGGGTGAGCAGTTCTTC; cdr3_aa: CATSDSLGRAGEQFF
d_call: NA; clone_size: NA; v_call: TRBV5-1; j_call: TRBJ2-2; cdr3_nt: TGCGCCAGCAGCTTGGCACTGTCGAACACCGGGGAGCTGTTTTTT; cdr3_aa: CASSLALSNTGELFF
d_call: NA; clone_size: few; v_call: TRBV29-1; j_call: TRBJ1-4; cdr3_nt: TGCAGCGTTGCACGGGGAATAGGGGAAAAACTGTTTTTT; cdr3_aa: CSVARGIGEKLFF
d_call: TRBD2; clone_size: once; v_call: TRBV7-2; j_call: TRBJ2-2; cdr3_nt: TGTGCCAGCAGCCCCCCGGGACTAGGACCCGGGGAGCTGTTTTTT; cdr3_aa: CASSPPGLGPGELFF
d_call: TRBD2; clone_size: few; v_call: TRBV20-1; j_call: TRBJ2-3; cdr3_nt: TGCAGTGCAAGACTAGCAGTCACAGATACGCAGTATTTT; cdr3_aa: CSARLAVTDTQYF
d_call: NA; clone_size: few; v_call: TRBV30; j_call: TRBJ1-2; cdr3_nt: TGTGCCTGGAGTGTACTTATCGGCTACACCTTC; cdr3_aa: CAWSVLIGYTF
d_call: NA; clone_size: many; v_call: TRBV20-1; j_call: TRBJ1-2; cdr3_nt: TGCAGTGCTGAGCCCATACCATGGGGCTACACCTTC; cdr3_aa: CSAEPIPWGYTF
d_call: TRBD2; clone_size: NA; v_call: TRBV10-3; j_call: TRBJ2-7; cdr3_nt: TGTGCCATCAGGGGTAGCGGGGAATCCTACGAGCAGTACTTC; cdr3_aa: CAIRGSGESYEQYF
d_call: NA; clone_size: NA; v_call: TRBV6-5; j_call: TRBJ2-3; cdr3_nt: TGTGCCAGCAGTTACTCGACTGCCCGCACAGATACGCAGTATTTT; cdr3_aa: CASSYSTARTDTQYF